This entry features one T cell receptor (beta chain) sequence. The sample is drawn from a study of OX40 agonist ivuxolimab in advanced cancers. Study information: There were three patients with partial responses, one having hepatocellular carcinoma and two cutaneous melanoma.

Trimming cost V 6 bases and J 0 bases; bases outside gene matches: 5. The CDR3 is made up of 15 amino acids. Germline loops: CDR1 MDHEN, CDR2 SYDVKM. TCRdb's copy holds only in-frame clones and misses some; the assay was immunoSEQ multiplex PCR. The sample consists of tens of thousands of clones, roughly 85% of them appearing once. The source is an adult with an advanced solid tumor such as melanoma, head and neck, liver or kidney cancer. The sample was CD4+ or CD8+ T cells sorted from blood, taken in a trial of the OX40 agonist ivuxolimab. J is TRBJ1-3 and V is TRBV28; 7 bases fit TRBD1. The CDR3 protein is CASRKDRVSGNTIYF. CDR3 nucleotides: TGTGCCAGCAGGAAAGACAGGGTCTCTGGAAACACCATATATTTT.